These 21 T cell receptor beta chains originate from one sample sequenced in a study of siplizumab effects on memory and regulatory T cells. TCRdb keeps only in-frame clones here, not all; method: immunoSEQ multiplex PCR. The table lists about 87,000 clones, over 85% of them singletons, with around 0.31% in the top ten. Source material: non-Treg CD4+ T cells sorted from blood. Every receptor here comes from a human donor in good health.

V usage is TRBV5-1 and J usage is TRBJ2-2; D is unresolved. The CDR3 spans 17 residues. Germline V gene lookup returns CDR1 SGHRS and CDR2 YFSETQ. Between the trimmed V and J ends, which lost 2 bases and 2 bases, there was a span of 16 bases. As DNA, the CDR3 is TGCGCCAGCAGCTTACCATGGCTTCGGAGTAACACCGGGGAGCTGTTTTTT. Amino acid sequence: CASSLPWLRSNTGELFF. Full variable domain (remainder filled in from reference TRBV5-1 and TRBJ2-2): KAGVTQTPRYLIKTRGQQVTLSCSPISGHRSVSWYQQTPGQGLQFLFEYFSETQRNKGNFPGRFSGRQFSNSRSEMNVSTLELGDSALYLCASSLPWLRSNTGELFFGEGSRLTVL.

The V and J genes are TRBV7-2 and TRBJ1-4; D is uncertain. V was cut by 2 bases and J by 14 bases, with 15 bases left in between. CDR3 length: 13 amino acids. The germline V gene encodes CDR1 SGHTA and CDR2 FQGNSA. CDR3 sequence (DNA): TGTGCCAGCAGCTTAATGGGCGATCAACGGCTGTTTTTT. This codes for CASSLMGDQRLFF.

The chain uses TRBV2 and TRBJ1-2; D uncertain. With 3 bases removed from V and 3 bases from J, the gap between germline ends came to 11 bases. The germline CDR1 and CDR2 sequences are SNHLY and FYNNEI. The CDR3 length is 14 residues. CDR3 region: CASSEALLDYGYTF. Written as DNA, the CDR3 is TGTGCCAGCAGTGAGGCCCTACTGGACTATGGCTACACCTTC. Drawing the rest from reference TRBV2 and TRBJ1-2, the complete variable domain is EPEVTQTPSHQVTQMGQEVILRCVPISNHLYFYWYRQILGQKVEFLVSFYNNEISEKSEIFDDQFSVERPDGSNFTLKIRSTKLEDSAMYFCASSEALLDYGYTFGSGTRLTVV.

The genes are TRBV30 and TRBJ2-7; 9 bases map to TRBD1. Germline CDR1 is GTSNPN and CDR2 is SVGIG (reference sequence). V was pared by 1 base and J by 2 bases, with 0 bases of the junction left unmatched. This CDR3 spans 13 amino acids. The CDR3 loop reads CAWSGQGAYEQYF. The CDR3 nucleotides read TGTGCCTGGAGTGGACAGGGGGCCTACGAGCAGTACTTC.

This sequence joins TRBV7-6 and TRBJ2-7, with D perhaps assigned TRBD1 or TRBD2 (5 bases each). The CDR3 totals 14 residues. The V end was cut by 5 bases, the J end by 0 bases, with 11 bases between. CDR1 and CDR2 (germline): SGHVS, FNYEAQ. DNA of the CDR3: TGTGCCAGCAGCCCCCGGGACGGCTCCTACGAGCAGTACTTC. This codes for CASSPRDGSYEQYF.

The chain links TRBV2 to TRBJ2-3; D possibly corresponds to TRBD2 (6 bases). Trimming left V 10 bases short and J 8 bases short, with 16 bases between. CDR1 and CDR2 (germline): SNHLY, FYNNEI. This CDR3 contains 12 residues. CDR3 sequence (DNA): TGTGCCACCAAGAGACTAGTTGGTACGCAGTATTTT. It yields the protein CATKRLVGTQYF.

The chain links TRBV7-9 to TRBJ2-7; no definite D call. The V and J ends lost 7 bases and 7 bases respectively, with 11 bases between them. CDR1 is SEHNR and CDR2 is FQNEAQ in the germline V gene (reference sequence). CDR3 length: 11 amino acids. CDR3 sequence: CASTVDGEQYF. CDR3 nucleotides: TGTGCCAGCACAGTAGACGGGGAGCAGTACTTC.

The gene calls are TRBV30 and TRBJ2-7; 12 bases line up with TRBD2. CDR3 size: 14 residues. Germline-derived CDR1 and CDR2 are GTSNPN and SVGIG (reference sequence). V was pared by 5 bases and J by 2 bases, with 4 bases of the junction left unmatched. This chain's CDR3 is CAWALAGGTYEQYF. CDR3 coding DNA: TGTGCCTGGGCACTAGCGGGGGGTACCTACGAGCAGTACTTC.

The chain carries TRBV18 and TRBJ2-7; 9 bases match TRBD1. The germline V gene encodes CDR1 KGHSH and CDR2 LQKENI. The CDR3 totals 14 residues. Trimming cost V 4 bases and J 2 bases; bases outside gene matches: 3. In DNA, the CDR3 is TGTGCCAGCTCACGGGGACAGGGCACCTACGAGCAGTACTTC. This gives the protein CASSRGQGTYEQYF.

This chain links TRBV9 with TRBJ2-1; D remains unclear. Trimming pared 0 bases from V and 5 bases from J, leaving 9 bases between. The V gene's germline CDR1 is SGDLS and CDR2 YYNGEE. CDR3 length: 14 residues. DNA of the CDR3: TGTGCCAGCAGCGTAGATGTTGGGGACAATGAGCAGTTCTTC. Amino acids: CASSVDVGDNEQFF.

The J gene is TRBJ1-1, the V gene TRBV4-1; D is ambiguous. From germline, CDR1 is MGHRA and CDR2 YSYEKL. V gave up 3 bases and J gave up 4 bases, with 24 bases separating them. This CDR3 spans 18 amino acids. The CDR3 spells CASSHPSGSRRLGTEAFF. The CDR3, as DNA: TGCGCCAGCAGCCACCCCTCCGGGTCACGACGTTTGGGCACTGAAGCTTTCTTT.

CDR3 sequence (DNA): TGCGCCAGCAGCCAAGAGTCCCCGGTTGCCTATGGCTACACCTTC. Its protein product is CASSQESPVAYGYTF. V usage is TRBV4-1 and J usage is TRBJ1-2; D remains ambiguous. V lost 0 bases, J lost 4 bases, and 12 bases lay in between. The CDR3 covers 15 residues. Germline CDR1 reads MGHRA; CDR2 reads YSYEKL.

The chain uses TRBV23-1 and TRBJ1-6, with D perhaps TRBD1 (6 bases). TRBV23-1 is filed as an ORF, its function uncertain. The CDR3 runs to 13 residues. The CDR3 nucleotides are TGCGCAGCAGGGGAGAGCTTGAATTCACCCCTCCACTTT. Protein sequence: CAAGESLNSPLHF.

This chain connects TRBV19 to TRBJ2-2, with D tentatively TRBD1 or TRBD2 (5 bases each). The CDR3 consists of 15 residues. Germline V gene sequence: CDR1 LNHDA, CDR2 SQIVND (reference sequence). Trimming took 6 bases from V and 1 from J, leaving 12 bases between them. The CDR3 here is CASRPGRQNTGELFF. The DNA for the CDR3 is TGTGCCAGTAGGCCGGGACGACAGAACACCGGGGAGCTGTTTTTT.

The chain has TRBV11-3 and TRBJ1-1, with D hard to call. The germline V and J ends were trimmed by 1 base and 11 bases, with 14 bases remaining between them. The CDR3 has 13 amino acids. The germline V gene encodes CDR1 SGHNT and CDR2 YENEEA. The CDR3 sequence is CASSLGGDRPAFF. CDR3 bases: TGTGCCAGCAGCTTAGGTGGTGATCGCCCTGCTTTCTTT.

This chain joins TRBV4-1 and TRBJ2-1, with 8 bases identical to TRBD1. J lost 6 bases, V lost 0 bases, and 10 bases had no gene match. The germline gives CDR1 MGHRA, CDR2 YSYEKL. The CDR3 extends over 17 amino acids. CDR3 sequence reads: CASSQDLGRGPFNEQFF. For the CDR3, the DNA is TGCGCCAGCAGCCAAGATCTTGGCAGGGGGCCCTTCAATGAGCAGTTCTTC.

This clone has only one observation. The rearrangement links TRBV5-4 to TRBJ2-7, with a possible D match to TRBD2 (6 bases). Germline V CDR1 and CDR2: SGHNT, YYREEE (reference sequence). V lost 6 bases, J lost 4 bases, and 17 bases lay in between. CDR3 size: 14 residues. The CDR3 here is CASTRDSGPYEQYF. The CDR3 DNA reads TGTGCCAGCACCAGGGACTCAGGACCATACGAGCAGTACTTC.

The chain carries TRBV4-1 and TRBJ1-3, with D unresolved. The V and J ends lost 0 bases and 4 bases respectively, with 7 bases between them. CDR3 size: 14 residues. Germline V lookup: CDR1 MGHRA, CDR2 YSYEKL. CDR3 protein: CASSQDPGGNTIYF. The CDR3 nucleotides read TGCGCCAGCAGCCAAGATCCTGGAGGAAACACCATATATTTT.

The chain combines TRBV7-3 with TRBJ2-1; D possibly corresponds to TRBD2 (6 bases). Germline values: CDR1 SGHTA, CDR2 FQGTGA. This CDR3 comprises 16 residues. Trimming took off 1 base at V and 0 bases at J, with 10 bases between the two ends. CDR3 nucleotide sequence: TGTGCCAGCAGCTTAAGTGTCGGGAGCTCCTACAATGAGCAGTTCTTC. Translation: CASSLSVGSSYNEQFF.

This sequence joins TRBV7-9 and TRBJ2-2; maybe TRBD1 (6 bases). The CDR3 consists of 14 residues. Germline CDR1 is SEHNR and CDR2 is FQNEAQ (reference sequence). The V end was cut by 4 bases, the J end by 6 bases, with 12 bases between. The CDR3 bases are TGTGCCAGCAGCTCTTCAGGGGCATCCGGGGAGCTGTTTTTT. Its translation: CASSSSGASGELFF.

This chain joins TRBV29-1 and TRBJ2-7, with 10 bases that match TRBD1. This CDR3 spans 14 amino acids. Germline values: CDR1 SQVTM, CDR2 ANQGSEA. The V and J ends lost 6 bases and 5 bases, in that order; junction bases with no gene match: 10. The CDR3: CSVKGQGKIHEQYF. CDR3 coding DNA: TGCAGCGTCAAGGGACAGGGGAAAATCCACGAGCAGTACTTC.